The rows below give T cell receptor beta chains drawn from one sample of a study of T cell responses to AZD1222 COVID-19 vaccine. TCRdb's copy holds only in-frame clones and misses some; the assay was immunoSEQ multiplex PCR. The sample has 55,000 to 65,000 clones, approximately 85% seen once; the top ten hold approximately 18%. Sequences were derived from peripheral blood, sampled on day 0 of AZD1222 vaccination. Source of these receptors: an adult in good health. Both conserved end residues are part of each CDR3. The D gene is left open where the match is weak. The size of a clone is reported for some rows only, either as once, few or many, or as a class for expanded clones.

J gene: TRBJ1-1; clone size: -; CDR3 length: 12; D gene: -; V gene: TRBV6-5; CDR3 protein: CASRQGVTEAFF
J gene: TRBJ1-6; clone size: -; CDR3 length: 15; D gene: -; V gene: TRBV2; CDR3 protein: CASNRQQFADSPLHF
J gene: TRBJ1-2; clone size: -; CDR3 length: 14; D gene: -; V gene: TRBV28; CDR3 protein: CASRQPGPNIGYTF
J gene: TRBJ1-6; clone size: -; CDR3 length: 14; D gene: -; V gene: TRBV20-1; CDR3 protein: CSASKPIDNSPLHF
J gene: TRBJ1-6; clone size: -; CDR3 length: 16; D gene: -; V gene: TRBV27; CDR3 protein: CASSLSPGSSNSPLHF
J gene: TRBJ1-5; clone size: -; CDR3 length: 12; D gene: -; V gene: TRBV3-1/TRBV3-2; CDR3 protein: CASSHEDQPQHF
J gene: TRBJ2-3; clone size: -; CDR3 length: 17; D gene: TRBD2; V gene: TRBV7-3; CDR3 protein: CASSYRTSGGAGATQYF
J gene: TRBJ2-7; clone size: -; CDR3 length: 14; D gene: -; V gene: TRBV5-6; CDR3 protein: CASSLVGRSYEQYF
J gene: TRBJ1-1; clone size: few; CDR3 length: 18; D gene: -; V gene: TRBV6-1; CDR3 protein: CASSEASWTIVGDTEAFF
J gene: TRBJ1-2; clone size: -; CDR3 length: 15; D gene: -; V gene: TRBV6-5; CDR3 protein: CASSYPMGVDYGYTF
J gene: TRBJ2-2; clone size: few; CDR3 length: 16; D gene: -; V gene: TRBV7-9; CDR3 protein: CASSLTSSLGTGELFF
J gene: TRBJ1-2; clone size: -; CDR3 length: 15; D gene: TRBD1; V gene: TRBV5-1; CDR3 protein: CASSLEGGPAYGYTF
J gene: TRBJ2-2; clone size: once; CDR3 length: 12; D gene: -; V gene: TRBV7-9; CDR3 protein: CGGGRNTGELFF
J gene: TRBJ1-3; clone size: -; CDR3 length: 14; D gene: -; V gene: TRBV6-5; CDR3 protein: CASSIMDSGNTIYF
J gene: TRBJ1-2; clone size: -; CDR3 length: 14; D gene: TRBD1; V gene: TRBV3-1/TRBV3-2; CDR3 protein: CASSPWTGAAGYTF
J gene: TRBJ1-6; clone size: -; CDR3 length: 13; D gene: -; V gene: TRBV29-1; CDR3 protein: CSVGAGYNSPLHF
J gene: TRBJ2-5; clone size: -; CDR3 length: 14; D gene: TRBD2; V gene: TRBV27; CDR3 protein: CASTKSGEGETQYF
J gene: TRBJ2-2; clone size: once; CDR3 length: 16; D gene: TRBD1; V gene: TRBV5-8; CDR3 protein: CASSFRRTGATGELFF
J gene: TRBJ1-2; clone size: -; CDR3 length: 14; D gene: -; V gene: TRBV27; CDR3 protein: CASSLSWGTNGYTF
J gene: TRBJ1-5; clone size: -; CDR3 length: 16; D gene: -; V gene: TRBV5-1; CDR3 protein: CASSLGVTAGNQPQHF
J gene: TRBJ1-1; clone size: -; CDR3 length: 14; D gene: -; V gene: TRBV6-5; CDR3 protein: CASTPRGGNTEAFF
J gene: TRBJ1-2; clone size: -; CDR3 length: 14; D gene: -; V gene: TRBV19; CDR3 protein: CASSIGQLDWGYTF
J gene: TRBJ2-7; clone size: -; CDR3 length: 13; D gene: -; V gene: TRBV5-4; CDR3 protein: CASSRWTAYEQYF
J gene: TRBJ1-5; clone size: -; CDR3 length: 13; D gene: -; V gene: TRBV30; CDR3 protein: CAWSPGLLKPQHF
J gene: TRBJ1-1; clone size: -; CDR3 length: 13; D gene: -; V gene: TRBV9; CDR3 protein: CASSSSLGSEAFF
J gene: TRBJ1-3; clone size: -; CDR3 length: 19; D gene: -; V gene: TRBV9; CDR3 protein: CASSAEGLGASGSGNTIYF
J gene: TRBJ1-4; clone size: -; CDR3 length: 16; D gene: TRBD1; V gene: TRBV11-2; CDR3 protein: CASSPGVRQGAEKLFF
J gene: TRBJ1-1; clone size: -; CDR3 length: 15; D gene: -; V gene: TRBV6-5; CDR3 protein: CASSYSAVGYTEAFF
J gene: TRBJ1-2; clone size: -; CDR3 length: 15; D gene: -; V gene: TRBV30; CDR3 protein: CAWSGGPLMRDGYTF
J gene: TRBJ2-2; clone size: -; CDR3 length: 16; D gene: TRBD2; V gene: TRBV3-1/TRBV3-2; CDR3 protein: CASSQAPSGVPGELFF
J gene: TRBJ2-5; clone size: -; CDR3 length: 13; D gene: -; V gene: TRBV20-1; CDR3 protein: CSASVTSGETQYF
J gene: TRBJ1-1; clone size: -; CDR3 length: 13; D gene: -; V gene: TRBV5-1; CDR3 protein: CASSSPGGVRAFF
J gene: TRBJ1-1; clone size: -; CDR3 length: 17; D gene: -; V gene: TRBV5-6; CDR3 protein: CASSLGVSGGLSTEAFF
J gene: TRBJ1-3; clone size: -; CDR3 length: 13; D gene: -; V gene: TRBV14; CDR3 protein: CASSPVSGNTIYF
J gene: TRBJ1-5; clone size: -; CDR3 length: 13; D gene: -; V gene: TRBV6-2/TRBV6-3; CDR3 protein: CASSSGGNQPQHF
J gene: TRBJ2-7; clone size: -; CDR3 length: 17; D gene: TRBD1; V gene: TRBV6-1; CDR3 protein: CASSATTGTGFTYEQYF
J gene: TRBJ1-2; clone size: few; CDR3 length: 13; D gene: TRBD1; V gene: TRBV28; CDR3 protein: CASTRTGGYGYTF
J gene: TRBJ1-2; clone size: -; CDR3 length: 14; D gene: -; V gene: TRBV20-1; CDR3 protein: CSASGGRVNYGYTF
J gene: TRBJ1-2; clone size: -; CDR3 length: 12; D gene: -; V gene: TRBV5-4; CDR3 protein: CASSQILRGYTF
J gene: TRBJ2-3; clone size: -; CDR3 length: 16; D gene: TRBD1; V gene: TRBV4-1; CDR3 protein: CASSQSARGSTDTQYF
J gene: TRBJ2-5; clone size: -; CDR3 length: 14; D gene: -; V gene: TRBV28; CDR3 protein: CASRGTEKRETQYF
J gene: TRBJ2-3; clone size: -; CDR3 length: 11; D gene: -; V gene: TRBV20-1; CDR3 protein: CSARGIGEQYF
J gene: TRBJ2-5; clone size: -; CDR3 length: 16; D gene: TRBD2; V gene: TRBV5-1; CDR3 protein: CASSSGLAVAGETQYF
J gene: TRBJ1-5; clone size: -; CDR3 length: 14; D gene: -; V gene: TRBV6-4; CDR3 protein: CASSHSNSNQPQHF
J gene: TRBJ1-2; clone size: -; CDR3 length: 12; D gene: -; V gene: TRBV19; CDR3 protein: CASSLPGSGYTF
J gene: TRBJ1-1; clone size: -; CDR3 length: 15; D gene: -; V gene: TRBV5-1; CDR3 protein: CASSPSLSVNTEAFF
J gene: TRBJ2-7; clone size: -; CDR3 length: 14; D gene: TRBD1; V gene: TRBV6-5; CDR3 protein: CASSLGQGRDEQYF
J gene: TRBJ2-3; clone size: -; CDR3 length: 17; D gene: TRBD1; V gene: TRBV27; CDR3 protein: CASTEIRGLMGTDTQYF
J gene: TRBJ2-5; clone size: -; CDR3 length: 17; D gene: TRBD2; V gene: TRBV7-7; CDR3 protein: CASSLGGRGGQSETQYF
J gene: TRBJ1-2; clone size: once; CDR3 length: 11; D gene: -; V gene: TRBV20-1; CDR3 protein: CSARGGWGYTF
J gene: TRBJ2-5; clone size: once; CDR3 length: 16; D gene: TRBD2; V gene: TRBV7-3; CDR3 protein: CASSQQLAGGPETQYF
J gene: TRBJ1-4; clone size: -; CDR3 length: 14; D gene: TRBD1; V gene: TRBV9; CDR3 protein: CASSAGQGTEKLFF
J gene: TRBJ2-1; clone size: -; CDR3 length: 16; D gene: TRBD1; V gene: TRBV5-1; CDR3 protein: CASSLGDRAGYNEQFF
J gene: TRBJ2-3; clone size: -; CDR3 length: 14; D gene: -; V gene: TRBV25-1; CDR3 protein: CASSTDRPPPTQYF
J gene: TRBJ1-5; clone size: few; CDR3 length: 13; D gene: -; V gene: TRBV6-5; CDR3 protein: CASSYGRNQPQHF